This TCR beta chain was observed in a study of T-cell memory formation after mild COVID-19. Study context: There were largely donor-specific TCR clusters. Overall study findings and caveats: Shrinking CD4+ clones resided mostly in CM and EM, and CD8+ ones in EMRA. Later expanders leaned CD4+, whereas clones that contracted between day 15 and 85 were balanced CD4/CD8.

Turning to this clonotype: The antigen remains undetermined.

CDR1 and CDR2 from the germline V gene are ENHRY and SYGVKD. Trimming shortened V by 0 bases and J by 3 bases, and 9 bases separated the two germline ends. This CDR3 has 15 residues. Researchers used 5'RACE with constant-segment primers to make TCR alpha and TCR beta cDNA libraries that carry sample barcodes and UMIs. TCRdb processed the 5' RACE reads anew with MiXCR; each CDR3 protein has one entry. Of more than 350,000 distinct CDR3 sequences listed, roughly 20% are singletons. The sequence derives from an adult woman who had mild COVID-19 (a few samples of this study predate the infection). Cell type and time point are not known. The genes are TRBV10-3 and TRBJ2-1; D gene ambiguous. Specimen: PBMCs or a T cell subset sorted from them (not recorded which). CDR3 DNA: TGTGCCATCAGTGAGTCAAAATCTAGCTACAATGAGCAGTTCTTC. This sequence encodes CAISESKSSYNEQFF.